Listed below are T cell receptor beta chains from one sample, sequenced in a study of OX40 agonist ivuxolimab in advanced cancers. This table comes from immunoSEQ multiplex PCR, and its TCRdb copy is limited to in-frame clones, with some not included. The table has 20,000 to 25,000 clones, approximately 87% seen once. The source material was CD4+ or CD8+ T cells sorted from blood, sampled in a trial of the OX40 agonist ivuxolimab. These receptors were taken from an adult with an advanced solid tumor such as melanoma, head and neck, liver or kidney cancer. CDR3s include the opening cysteine and the closing phenylalanine or tryptophan. A D gene is named only where the DNA matches it firmly. Size is stated for part of the rows, as once, few or many counts, or as a class when the clone is expanded.

j_call,clone_size,d_call,v_call,cdr3_nt,cdr3_aa
TRBJ1-2,NA,TRBD1,TRBV28,TGTGCCAGCTTGACAGGGTTAGCTAACTATGGCTACACCTTC,CASLTGLANYGYTF
TRBJ2-1,NA,NA,TRBV7-3,TGTGCCAGCAGCCCCTCGGCGGGGAGCTCCTACAATGAGCAGTTCTTC,CASSPSAGSSYNEQFF
TRBJ2-6,NA,NA,TRBV2,TGTGCCAGCAGTGAAGGTCCCGCGAGAGGGGCCAACGTCCTGACTTTC,CASSEGPARGANVLTF
TRBJ1-1,NA,NA,TRBV29-1,TGCAGCACCCATCCCCCTGATTACACTGAAGCTTTCTTT,CSTHPPDYTEAFF
TRBJ2-3,NA,NA,TRBV27,TGTGCCAGCAGTTTGGGCACAGATACGCAGTATTTT,CASSLGTDTQYF
TRBJ1-1,NA,NA,TRBV19,TGTGCCAGTAGTATAATCGTGAACACTGAAGCTTTCTTT,CASSIIVNTEAFF
TRBJ1-2,NA,NA,TRBV4-1,TGCGCCAGCAGCCACCCGGGACTGACCTATGGCTACACCTTC,CASSHPGLTYGYTF
TRBJ2-5,NA,NA,TRBV5-1,TGCGCCAGCAGCTTGTTCGCATCTGAGACCCAGTACTTC,CASSLFASETQYF
TRBJ2-2,NA,NA,TRBV4-2,TGTGCCAGCAGCCCTCGGGCGTCCCAGTCCGGGGAGCTGTTTTTT,CASSPRASQSGELFF
TRBJ2-7,NA,NA,TRBV5-6,TGTGCCAGCAGCTTAGGGGGGCTCGAGCAGTACTTC,CASSLGGLEQYF
TRBJ2-1,NA,TRBD1,TRBV28,TGTGCCAGCAGTTCTGGACAGGGGGGTAATGAGCAGTTCTTC,CASSSGQGGNEQFF
TRBJ2-2,NA,NA,TRBV6-4,TGTGCCAGCAGTGAAAGGAAGAACACCGGGGAGCTGTTTTTT,CASSERKNTGELFF
TRBJ1-2,once,TRBD1,TRBV19,TGTGCCAGTAGTATATCAACGACAGGGGGCGGGTACTATGGCTACACCTTC,CASSISTTGGGYYGYTF
TRBJ2-5,NA,TRBD2,TRBV2,TGTGCCGCGGGGGACCTAGCGGAGCAAGAGACCCAGTACTTC,CAAGDLAEQETQYF
TRBJ1-2,few,NA,TRBV27,TGTGCCAGCAGTCAAGGGACCCTCAAGAGTGGCTACACCTTC,CASSQGTLKSGYTF
TRBJ2-7,few,NA,TRBV19,TGTGCCAGTAGTATCGGATACCAGATACTCTACGAGCAGTACTTC,CASSIGYQILYEQYF
TRBJ1-5,NA,NA,TRBV27,TGTGCCAGCAGTTTAAGTCAAAATCGTAGCAATCAGCCCCAGCATTTT,CASSLSQNRSNQPQHF